Below, 2 T cell receptor beta chains from the same sample are listed, as sequenced in a study of OX40 agonist ivuxolimab in advanced cancers. Produced via immunoSEQ multiplex PCR; TCRdb's table is partial and in-frame only. The sample contains about 83,000 clones, roughly 89% of which appear only once. This specimen was CD4+ or CD8+ T cells sorted from blood, taken in a trial of the OX40 agonist ivuxolimab. The receptors stem from an adult with an advanced solid tumor such as melanoma, head and neck, liver or kidney cancer.

V is TRBV7-2 and J is TRBJ2-5, with D perhaps matching TRBD2 (5 bases). The ends were cut back, 3 bases at V and 0 bases at J, with 14 bases in the middle. There are 16 residues in the CDR3. Germline CDR1 and CDR2: SGHTA and FQGNSA. The CDR3, as DNA: TGTGCCAGCAGCTTGTGGATAACTAGAAACCAAGAGACCCAGTACTTC. It is translated as CASSLWITRNQETQYF.

The V and J genes are TRBV5-4 and TRBJ2-1; TRBD2 matches at 12 bases. Germline CDR1 reads SGHNT; CDR2 reads YYREEE (reference sequence). The junction had 3 bases not matched to a gene; V was cut back by 3 bases and J by 14 bases. This CDR3 has 12 amino acids. CDR3 nucleotide sequence: TGTGCCAGCAGCTCCCTAGCGGGAGGGAAGTTCTTC. It is translated as CASSSLAGGKFF.